This paragraph covers one T cell receptor (beta chain) sequence. These data originate in a study of T cell responses to AZD1222 COVID-19 vaccine. Germline CDR1 reads KGHDR; CDR2 reads SFDVKD. The CDR3 totals 15 residues. V lost 1 base, J lost 6 bases, and 12 bases lay in between. The assay was immunoSEQ multiplex PCR, and TCRdb's table has in-frame clones only and misses some. The profile covers 100,000 to 120,000 clones, with roughly 92% appearing a single time and 2.5% taken by the ten largest. The specimen comprised peripheral blood, sampled 28 days after the second AZD1222 dose. This clonotype originated in an adult who received the AZD1222 COVID-19 vaccine. This chain connects TRBV24-1 to TRBJ2-1; D is uncertain. The CDR3: CATSDLGAGANEQFF. In DNA form, the CDR3 reads TGTGCCACCAGTGATTTAGGAGCTGGCGCCAATGAGCAGTTCTTC.